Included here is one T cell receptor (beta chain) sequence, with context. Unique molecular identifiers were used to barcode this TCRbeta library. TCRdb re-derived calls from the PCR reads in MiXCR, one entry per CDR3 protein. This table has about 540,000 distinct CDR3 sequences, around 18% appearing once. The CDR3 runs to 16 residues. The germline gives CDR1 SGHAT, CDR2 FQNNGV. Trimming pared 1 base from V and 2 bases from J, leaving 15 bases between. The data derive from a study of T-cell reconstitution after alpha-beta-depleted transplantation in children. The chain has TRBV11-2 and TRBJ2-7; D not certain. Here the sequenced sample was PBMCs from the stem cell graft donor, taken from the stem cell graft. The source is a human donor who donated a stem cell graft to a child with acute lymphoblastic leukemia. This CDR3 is CASSLVLVGLPYEQYF. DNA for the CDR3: TGTGCCAGCAGCTTAGTTCTAGTAGGCCTCCCCTACGAGCAGTACTTC.